Listed below are T cell receptor beta chains from one sample, sequenced in a study of OX40 agonist ivuxolimab in advanced cancers. Repertoires were generated with immunoSEQ multiplex PCR, while TCRdb's copy carries only in-frame clones and drops some. The profile shows approximately 63,000 clones, 80% to 90% of them singletons. The sequences come from CD4+ or CD8+ T cells sorted from blood, collected in a trial of the OX40 agonist ivuxolimab. Every receptor here comes from an adult with an advanced solid tumor such as melanoma, head and neck, liver or kidney cancer. CDR3s include the opening cysteine and the closing phenylalanine or tryptophan. A D gene is named only where the DNA matches it firmly. Some rows mark clone size as missing; the rest say once, few, many or name a class of expanded clone.

cdr3_length	d_call	v_call	clone_size	j_call	cdr3_nt	cdr3_aa
16	NA	TRBV30	NA	TRBJ2-3	TGTGCCTGGAGTGCGAAACTTACCCCTAGCACAGATACGCAGTATTTT	CAWSAKLTPSTDTQYF
13	NA	TRBV27	NA	TRBJ2-7	TGTGCCAGCAGTTTAGGGCAGGGGAGCGAGCAGTACTTC	CASSLGQGSEQYF
13	NA	TRBV27	NA	TRBJ2-1	TGTGCCAGCAGCCGCCACAGGGACAATGAGCAGTTCTTC	CASSRHRDNEQFF
16	NA	TRBV19	NA	TRBJ2-2	TGTGCCAGTAGTATAGGGACGCGTGCGAACACCGGGGAGCTGTTTTTT	CASSIGTRANTGELFF
15	NA	TRBV7-9	NA	TRBJ2-7	TGTGCCAGCAGCTCGCTGAAGGGGGTATCCTACGAGCAGTACTTC	CASSSLKGVSYEQYF
14	TRBD1	TRBV27	once	TRBJ1-5	TGTGCCAGCAGTATCGGACAGGGCCAACAGCCCCAGCATTTT	CASSIGQGQQPQHF
16	TRBD1	TRBV4-3	NA	TRBJ2-7	TGCGCCAGCAGCCAAGATCTCGGACAGGGGTCTTCCGAGCAGTACTTC	CASSQDLGQGSSEQYF
16	TRBD2	TRBV28	NA	TRBJ2-3	TGTGCAAGCGGGCGGGAGGCCCCCCTTCCCACAGATACGCAGTATTTT	CASGREAPLPTDTQYF
15	TRBD2	TRBV6-5	NA	TRBJ2-5	TGTGCCAGCAGGCCCGGGACTAATGTTGTGCAGACCCAGTACTTC	CASRPGTNVVQTQYF
14	NA	TRBV4-1	few	TRBJ1-1	TGCGCCAGCAGCCAAGAGAGGATGAACACTGAAGCTTTCTTT	CASSQERMNTEAFF
14	NA	TRBV27	NA	TRBJ2-7	TGTGCCAGCAGTCTAAAGGTGTTAGGCTACGAGCAGTACTTC	CASSLKVLGYEQYF
16	NA	TRBV7-9	NA	TRBJ2-1	TGTGCCAGCAGCTTATGGTGGTCAGAAAAGCTCAATGAGCAGTTCTTC	CASSLWWSEKLNEQFF
14	NA	TRBV27	NA	TRBJ2-5	TGTGCCAGCAGTTCCGTTGACAGCCAAGAGACCCAGTACTTC	CASSSVDSQETQYF
14	TRBD2	TRBV7-6	NA	TRBJ2-7	TGTGCCAGCAGCGCCCGGGGGGGCTCCTACGAGCAGTACTTC	CASSARGGSYEQYF
15	NA	TRBV27	NA	TRBJ2-2	TGTGCCAGCAGTCGAGGGGCCGGGGGCACCGGGGAGCTGTTTTTT	CASSRGAGGTGELFF
14	TRBD1	TRBV7-9	few	TRBJ1-2	TGTGCCAGCAGCTTAGCAGGGGGCGAACGGGGCTACACCTTC	CASSLAGGERGYTF
18	NA	TRBV7-2	NA	TRBJ1-1	TGTGCCAGCAGCTTCCGCTTTTCCGGGACTTTTATGAACACTGAAGCTTTCTTT	CASSFRFSGTFMNTEAFF
13	NA	TRBV10-3	NA	TRBJ2-7	TGTGCCATCAGTGCCCGGGGGGCTACTGAGCAGTACTTC	CAISARGATEQYF
15	TRBD1	TRBV6-5	NA	TRBJ1-5	TGTGCCAGCAGTATCGGGACAGCTGGCAATCAGCCCCAGCATTTT	CASSIGTAGNQPQHF
14	TRBD2	TRBV7-9	once	TRBJ2-7	TGTGCCAGCAGCCCCGACCGGGGGGGGACGGAGCAGTACTTC	CASSPDRGGTEQYF
15	TRBD2	TRBV27	NA	TRBJ2-1	TGTGCCAGCAGTTTCCTGGCGGGGGGTTACAATGAGCAGTTCTTC	CASSFLAGGYNEQFF
15	TRBD1	TRBV27	medium-sized	TRBJ1-2	TGTGCCAGCAGATTCGGGACAGGGGGCGGCTATGGCTACACCTTC	CASRFGTGGGYGYTF
13	NA	TRBV5-1	once	TRBJ2-7	TGCGCCAGCAGCTTGGGTCTAACCTACGAGCAGTACTTC	CASSLGLTYEQYF
17	NA	TRBV13	NA	TRBJ2-2	TGTGCCAGCAGCCAAGTTGGGGCAGGCGAAATCACCGGGGAGCTGTTTTTT	CASSQVGAGEITGELFF
15	TRBD1	TRBV4-1	NA	TRBJ1-3	TGCGCCAGCAGCCAAGAAGACAGGGCTGGAAACACCATATATTTT	CASSQEDRAGNTIYF
17	NA	TRBV9	NA	TRBJ2-2	TGTGCCAGCAGCGTAGGCAGGGATAATTATAACACCGGGGAGCTGTTTTTT	CASSVGRDNYNTGELFF
13	NA	TRBV6-6	NA	TRBJ2-2	TGTGCCAGCAGTAGACTGTACACCGGGGAGCTGTTTTTT	CASSRLYTGELFF
14	TRBD1	TRBV9	NA	TRBJ2-5	TGTGCCAGCAGCGCGTGGGACAGCCAAGAGACCCAGTACTTC	CASSAWDSQETQYF
14	TRBD1	TRBV28	NA	TRBJ2-7	TGTGCCAGCAGTTCCTGGACAGGGGCCTACGAGCAGTACTTC	CASSSWTGAYEQYF
15	TRBD1	TRBV7-6	once	TRBJ1-2	TGTGCCAGCAGCTTAGCAGCTGGAGGGGGCTTAGGCTACACCTTC	CASSLAAGGGLGYTF
16	NA	TRBV5-1	NA	TRBJ1-1	TGCGCCAGCAGCCCGTTTCCCGGGGTGGGAGGCACTGAAGCTTTCTTT	CASSPFPGVGGTEAFF
15	NA	TRBV6-1	once	TRBJ2-5	TGTGCCAGCAGTGCCCTTATGGGTGGCCAAGAGACCCAGTACTTC	CASSALMGGQETQYF
12	NA	TRBV7-9	NA	TRBJ2-7	TGTGCCAGCAGCTTTTCTGACTACGAGCAGTACTTC	CASSFSDYEQYF
15	NA	TRBV11-2	NA	TRBJ2-1	TGTGCCAGCACCCCGACTGGGGGCGCCTACAATGAGCAGTTCTTC	CASTPTGGAYNEQFF
15	TRBD1	TRBV28	once	TRBJ2-7	TGTGCCAGCAGTTTAATCAGAACAGGGGGCTACGAGCAGTACTTC	CASSLIRTGGYEQYF
14	NA	TRBV7-3	NA	TRBJ2-1	TGTGCCAGCAGCTTAATCGGACCCCCAAATGAGCAGTTCTTC	CASSLIGPPNEQFF
14	NA	TRBV18	NA	TRBJ1-1	TGTGCCAGCTCACCCCCTGACAGGTACACTGAAGCTTTCTTT	CASSPPDRYTEAFF
13	NA	TRBV4-1	large	TRBJ2-2	TGCGCCAGCAGCGGACCTTCACCCGGGGAGCTGTTTTTT	CASSGPSPGELFF
16	TRBD2	TRBV7-9	NA	TRBJ2-1	TGTGCCAGCAGCTTCCGGACTAGCGGGAGTGTTAATGAGCAGTTCTTC	CASSFRTSGSVNEQFF
15	NA	TRBV7-9	NA	TRBJ2-2	TGTGCCAGCAGCTCCCCCACAGGGATGGCCGGGGAGCTGTTTTTT	CASSSPTGMAGELFF
17	TRBD2	TRBV9	NA	TRBJ2-1	TGTGCCAGCAGCGTAGATCCCGGGGGACTAGCGGGACCTGAGCAGTTCTTC	CASSVDPGGLAGPEQFF
18	TRBD2	TRBV19	NA	TRBJ2-2	TGTGCCAGTAGTATAGGGTCCTACGGGAGGTTCCCGACCGGGGAGCTGTTTTTT	CASSIGSYGRFPTGELFF
15	NA	TRBV2	NA	TRBJ2-2	TGTGCCAGCAGTGAGGGAACAGGGAGGTCCGGGGAGCTGTTTTTT	CASSEGTGRSGELFF
15	TRBD2	TRBV19	NA	TRBJ2-1	TGTGCCAGTAGTACTGGGACTAGCGGCTACAATGAGCAGTTCTTC	CASSTGTSGYNEQFF